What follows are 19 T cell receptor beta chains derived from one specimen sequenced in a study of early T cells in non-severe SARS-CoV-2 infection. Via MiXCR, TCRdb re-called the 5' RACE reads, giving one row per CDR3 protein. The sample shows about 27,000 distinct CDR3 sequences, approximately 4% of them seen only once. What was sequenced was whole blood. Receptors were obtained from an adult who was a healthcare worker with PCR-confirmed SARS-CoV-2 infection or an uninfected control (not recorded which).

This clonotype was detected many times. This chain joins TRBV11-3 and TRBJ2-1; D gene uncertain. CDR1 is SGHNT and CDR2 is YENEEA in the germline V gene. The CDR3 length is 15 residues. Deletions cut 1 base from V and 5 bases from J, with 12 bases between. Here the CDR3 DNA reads TGTGCCAGCAGCTTAGGATCGAGCACCCACAATGAGCAGTTCTTC. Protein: CASSLGSSTHNEQFF.

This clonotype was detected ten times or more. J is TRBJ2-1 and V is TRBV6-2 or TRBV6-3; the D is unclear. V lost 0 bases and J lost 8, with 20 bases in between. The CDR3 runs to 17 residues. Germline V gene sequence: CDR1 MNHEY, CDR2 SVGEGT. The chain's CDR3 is CASSYSWQNQVVDEQFF. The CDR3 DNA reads TGTGCCAGCAGTTACTCGTGGCAGAATCAAGTGGTAGATGAGCAGTTCTTC.

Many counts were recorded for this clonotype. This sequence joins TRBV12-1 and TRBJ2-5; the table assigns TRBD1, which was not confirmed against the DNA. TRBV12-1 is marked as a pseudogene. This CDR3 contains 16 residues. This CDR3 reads CASSREDRAPGETQYF. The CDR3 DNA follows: TGTGCCAGCAGCCGCGAGGACAGGGCCCCCGGGGAGACCCAGTACTTC.

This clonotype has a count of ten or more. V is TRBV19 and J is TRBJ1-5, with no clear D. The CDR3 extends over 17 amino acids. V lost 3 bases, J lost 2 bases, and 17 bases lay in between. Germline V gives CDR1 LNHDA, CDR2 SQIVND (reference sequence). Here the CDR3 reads CASSIGILGIGNQPQHF. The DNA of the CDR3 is TGTGCCAGTAGTATCGGGATTCTGGGAATCGGCAATCAGCCCCAGCATTTT.

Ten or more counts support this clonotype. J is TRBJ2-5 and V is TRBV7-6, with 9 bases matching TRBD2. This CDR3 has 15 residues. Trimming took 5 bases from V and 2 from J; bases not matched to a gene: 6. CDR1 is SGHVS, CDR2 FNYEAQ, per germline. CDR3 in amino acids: CASSPRLAEQETQYF. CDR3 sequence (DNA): TGTGCCAGCAGCCCTAGACTAGCGGAACAAGAGACCCAGTACTTC.

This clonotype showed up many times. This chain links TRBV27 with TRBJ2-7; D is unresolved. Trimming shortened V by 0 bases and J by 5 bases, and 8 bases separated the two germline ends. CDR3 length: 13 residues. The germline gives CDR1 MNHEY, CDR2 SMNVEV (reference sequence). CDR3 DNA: TGTGCCAGCAGTTTATCTGCGCGGCACGAGCAGTACTTC. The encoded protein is CASSLSARHEQYF.

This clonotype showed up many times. The CDR3 sequence: CASSPDSSYGYTF. In DNA, the CDR3 is TGTGCCAGCAGCCCCGACAGTTCCTATGGCTACACCTTC. The chain couples TRBV27 to TRBJ1-2; a possible D gene is TRBD1 (5 bases). From germline, CDR1 is MNHEY and CDR2 SMNVEV (reference sequence). V was trimmed by 6 bases and J by 4 bases, leaving 12 bases between them. The CDR3 extends over 13 amino acids.

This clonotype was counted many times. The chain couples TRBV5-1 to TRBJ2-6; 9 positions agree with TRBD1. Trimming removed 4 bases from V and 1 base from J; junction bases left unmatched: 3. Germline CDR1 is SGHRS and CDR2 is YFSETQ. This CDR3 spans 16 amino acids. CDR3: CASSADRGSGANVLTF. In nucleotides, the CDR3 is TGCGCCAGCAGCGCGGACAGGGGATCTGGGGCCAACGTCCTGACTTTC.

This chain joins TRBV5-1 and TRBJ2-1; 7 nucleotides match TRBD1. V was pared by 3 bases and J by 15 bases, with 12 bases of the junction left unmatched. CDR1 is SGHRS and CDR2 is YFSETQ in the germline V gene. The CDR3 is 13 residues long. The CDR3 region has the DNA TGCGCCAGCAGCTCGGGGACAGTTGCAGAGGGGTTCTTC. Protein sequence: CASSSGTVAEGFF.

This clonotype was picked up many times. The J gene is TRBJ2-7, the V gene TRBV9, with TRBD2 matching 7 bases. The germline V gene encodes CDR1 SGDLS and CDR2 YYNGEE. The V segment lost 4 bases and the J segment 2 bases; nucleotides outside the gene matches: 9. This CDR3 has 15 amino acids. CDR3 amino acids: CASSRDGGSPYEQYF. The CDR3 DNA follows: TGTGCCAGCAGCCGCGATGGCGGGAGCCCCTACGAGCAGTACTTC.

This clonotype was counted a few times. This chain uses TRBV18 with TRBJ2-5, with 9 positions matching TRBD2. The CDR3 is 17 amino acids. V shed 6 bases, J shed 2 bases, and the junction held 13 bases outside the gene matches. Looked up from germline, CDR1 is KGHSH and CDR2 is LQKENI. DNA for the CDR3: TGTGCCAGCTCGAGGGGAAGTAGCGGGAGCGGGCAAGAGACCCAGTACTTC. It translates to CASSRGSSGSGQETQYF.

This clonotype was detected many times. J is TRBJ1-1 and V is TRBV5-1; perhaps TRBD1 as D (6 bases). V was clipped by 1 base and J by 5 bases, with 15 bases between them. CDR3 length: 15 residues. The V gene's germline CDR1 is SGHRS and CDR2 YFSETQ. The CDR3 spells CASSLLARGDTEAFF. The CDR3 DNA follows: TGCGCCAGCAGCTTGTTGGCCAGGGGAGATACTGAAGCTTTCTTT.

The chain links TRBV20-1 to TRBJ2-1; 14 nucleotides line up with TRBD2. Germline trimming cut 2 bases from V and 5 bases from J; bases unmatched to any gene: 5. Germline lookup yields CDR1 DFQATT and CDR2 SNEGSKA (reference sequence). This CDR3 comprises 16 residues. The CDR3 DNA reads TGCAGTGCTAGAAAGGGACTAGCGGGAGTTAACAATGAGCAGTTCTTC. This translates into CSARKGLAGVNNEQFF.

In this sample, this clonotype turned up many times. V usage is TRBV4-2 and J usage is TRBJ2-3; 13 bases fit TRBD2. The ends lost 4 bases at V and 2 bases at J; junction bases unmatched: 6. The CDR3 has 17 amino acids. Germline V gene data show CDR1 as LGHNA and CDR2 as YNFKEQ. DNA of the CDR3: TGTGCCAGCAGCCGACTAGCGGGAGGTGTAAACACAGATACGCAGTATTTT. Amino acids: CASSRLAGGVNTDTQYF.

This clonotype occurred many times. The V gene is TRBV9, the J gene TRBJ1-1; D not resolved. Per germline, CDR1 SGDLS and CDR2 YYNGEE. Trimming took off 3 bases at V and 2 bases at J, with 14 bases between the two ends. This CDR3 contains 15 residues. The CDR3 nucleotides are TGTGCCAGCAGCGAGGAGGGTCGGAGCAACACTGAAGCTTTCTTT. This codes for CASSEEGRSNTEAFF.

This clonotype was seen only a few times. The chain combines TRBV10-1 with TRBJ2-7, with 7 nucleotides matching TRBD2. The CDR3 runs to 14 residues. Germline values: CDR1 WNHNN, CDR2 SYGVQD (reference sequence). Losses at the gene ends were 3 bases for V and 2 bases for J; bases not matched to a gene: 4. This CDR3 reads CASSEGLGTYEQYF. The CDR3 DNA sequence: TGCGCCAGCAGTGAAGGACTAGGAACCTACGAGCAGTACTTC.

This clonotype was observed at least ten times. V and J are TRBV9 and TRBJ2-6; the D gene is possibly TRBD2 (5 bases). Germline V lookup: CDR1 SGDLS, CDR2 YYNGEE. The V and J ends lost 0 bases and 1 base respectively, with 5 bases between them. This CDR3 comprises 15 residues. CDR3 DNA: TGTGCCAGCAGCGTAGGAGGGTCTGGGGCCAACGTCCTGACTTTC. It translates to CASSVGGSGANVLTF.

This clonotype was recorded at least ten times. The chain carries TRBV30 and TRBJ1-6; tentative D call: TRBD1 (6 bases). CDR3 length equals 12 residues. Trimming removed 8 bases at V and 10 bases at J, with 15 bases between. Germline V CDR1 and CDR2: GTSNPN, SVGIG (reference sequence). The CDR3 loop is CAMYRDGSPLHF. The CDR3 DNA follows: TGTGCCATGTACAGGGATGGCTCACCCCTCCACTTT.

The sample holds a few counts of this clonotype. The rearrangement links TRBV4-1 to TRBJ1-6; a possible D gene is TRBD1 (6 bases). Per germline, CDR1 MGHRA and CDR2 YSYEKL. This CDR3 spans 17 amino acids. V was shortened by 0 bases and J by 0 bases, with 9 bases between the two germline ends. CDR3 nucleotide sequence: TGCGCCAGCAGCCAAGAAGGGGGACTCTCCTATAATTCACCCCTCCACTTT. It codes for CASSQEGGLSYNSPLHF.